This TCR beta chain came from a study of T cells in Graves' hyperthyroidism and ophthalmopathy. The study, taken as a whole, reports: In the blood, most expanded thyroid clonotypes above 0.001 appeared as well.

The CDR3 spans 13 residues. V lost 9 bases to trimming and J lost 4 bases, with 16 bases between them. Germline values: CDR1 SEHNR, CDR2 FQNEAQ (reference sequence). Many counts were recorded for this clonotype. Its target is not known. TCR beta CDR3 regions were amplified from RNA transcripts. HTBI primers were employed in a first-round RT-PCR of the TCR CDR3. TCRdb independently ran MiXCR on the multiplex PCR reads; one entry per CDR3 protein. The sample carries hundreds of thousands of distinct CDR3 sequences, about 20% recorded once. The study excluded patients with uncontrolled infection, other autoimmune disease, pregnancy or lactation.

The specimen was blood. This clonotype was sampled from a man in his forties with Graves' ophthalmopathy. The V and J genes are TRBV7-9 and TRBJ2-7; perhaps TRBD1 as D (5 bases). This CDR3 reads CASPRASRYEQYF. DNA for the CDR3: TGTGCCAGTCCCAGGGCCTCGCGGTACGAGCAGTACTTC. The full variable domain, its missing parts supplied by reference TRBV7-9 and TRBJ2-7, is DTGVSQNPRHKITKRGQNVTFRCDPISEHNRLYWYRQTLGQGPEFLTYFQNEAQLEKSRLLSDRFSAERPKGSFSTLEIQRTEQGDSAMYLCASPRASRYEQYFGPGTRLTVT.